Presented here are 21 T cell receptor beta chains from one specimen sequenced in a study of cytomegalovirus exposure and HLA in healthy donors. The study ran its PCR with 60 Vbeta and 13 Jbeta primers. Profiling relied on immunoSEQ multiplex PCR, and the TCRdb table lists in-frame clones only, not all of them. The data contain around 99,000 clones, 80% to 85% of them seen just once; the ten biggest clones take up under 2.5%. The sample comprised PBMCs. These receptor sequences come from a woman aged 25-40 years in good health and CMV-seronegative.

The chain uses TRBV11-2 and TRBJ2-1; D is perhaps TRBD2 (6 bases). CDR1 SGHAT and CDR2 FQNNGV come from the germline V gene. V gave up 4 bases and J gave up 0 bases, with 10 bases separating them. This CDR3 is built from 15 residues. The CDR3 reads CASSYSGSSYNEQFF. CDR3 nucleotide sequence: TGTGCCAGCAGCTATAGCGGAAGCTCCTACAATGAGCAGTTCTTC.

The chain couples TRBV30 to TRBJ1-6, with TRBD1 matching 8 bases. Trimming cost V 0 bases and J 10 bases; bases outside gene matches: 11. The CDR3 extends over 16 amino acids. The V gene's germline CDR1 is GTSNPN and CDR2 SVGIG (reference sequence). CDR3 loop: CAWSVQTPGGRSPLHF. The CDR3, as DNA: TGTGCCTGGAGTGTCCAAACACCAGGGGGCCGGTCACCCCTCCACTTT.

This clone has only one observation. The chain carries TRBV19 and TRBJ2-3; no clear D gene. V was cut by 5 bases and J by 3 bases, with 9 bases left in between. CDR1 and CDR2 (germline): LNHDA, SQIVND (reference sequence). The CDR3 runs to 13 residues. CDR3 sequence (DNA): TGTGCCAGTAGTCAACTCTGGACAGATACGCAGTATTTT. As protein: CASSQLWTDTQYF.

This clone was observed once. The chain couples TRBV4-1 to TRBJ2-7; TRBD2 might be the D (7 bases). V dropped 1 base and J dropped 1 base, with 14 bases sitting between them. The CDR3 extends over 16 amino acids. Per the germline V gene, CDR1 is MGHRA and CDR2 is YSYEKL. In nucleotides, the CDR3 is TGCGCCAGCAGCCAAGGAGGTGGGAGGGGGTCCTACGAGCAGTACTTC. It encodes CASSQGGGRGSYEQYF.

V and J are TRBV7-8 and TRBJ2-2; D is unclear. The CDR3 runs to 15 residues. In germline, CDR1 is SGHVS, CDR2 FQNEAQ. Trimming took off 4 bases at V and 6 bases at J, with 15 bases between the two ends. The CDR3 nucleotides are TGTGCCAGCAGCTCCCCCGATAAGAGTTCCGGGGAGCTGTTTTTT. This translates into CASSSPDKSSGELFF. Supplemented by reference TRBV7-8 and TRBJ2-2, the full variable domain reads GAGVSQSPRYKVAKRGQDVALRCDPISGHVSLFWYQQALGQGPEFLTYFQNEAQLDKSGLPSDRFFAERPEGSVSTLKIQRTQQEDSAVYLCASSSPDKSSGELFFGEGSRLTVL.

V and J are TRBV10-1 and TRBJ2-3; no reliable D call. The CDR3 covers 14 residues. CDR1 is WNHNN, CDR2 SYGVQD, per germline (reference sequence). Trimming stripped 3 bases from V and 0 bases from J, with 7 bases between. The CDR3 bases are TGCGCCAGCAGTGACTGGCAGAGCACAGATACGCAGTATTTT. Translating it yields CASSDWQSTDTQYF.

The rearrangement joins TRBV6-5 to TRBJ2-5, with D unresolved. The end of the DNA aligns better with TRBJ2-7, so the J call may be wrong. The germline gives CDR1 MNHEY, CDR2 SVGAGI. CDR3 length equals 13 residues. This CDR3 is CASSYSVGYEQYF. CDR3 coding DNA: TGTGCCAGCAGTTATTCCGTGGGCTACGAGCAGTACTTC.

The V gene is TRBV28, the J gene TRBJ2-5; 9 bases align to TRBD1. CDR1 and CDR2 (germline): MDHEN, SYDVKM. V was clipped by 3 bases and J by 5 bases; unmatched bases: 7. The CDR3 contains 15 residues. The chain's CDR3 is CASSLPTGGRETQYF. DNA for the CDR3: TGTGCCAGCAGTTTGCCCACAGGGGGCCGGGAGACCCAGTACTTC.

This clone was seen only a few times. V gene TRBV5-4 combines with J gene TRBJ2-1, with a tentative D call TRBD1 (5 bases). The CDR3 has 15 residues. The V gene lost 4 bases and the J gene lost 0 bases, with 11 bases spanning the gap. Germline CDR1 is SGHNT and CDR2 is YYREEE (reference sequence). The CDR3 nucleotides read TGTGCCAGCAGCCTAGACAGTAGCTCCTACAATGAGCAGTTCTTC. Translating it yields CASSLDSSSYNEQFF.

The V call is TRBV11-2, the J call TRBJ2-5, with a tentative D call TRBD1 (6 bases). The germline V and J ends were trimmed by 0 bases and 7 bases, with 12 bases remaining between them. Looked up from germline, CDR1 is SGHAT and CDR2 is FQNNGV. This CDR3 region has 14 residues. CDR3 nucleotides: TGTGCCAGCAGCTTAGATCCAGGGACAATGACCCAGTACTTC. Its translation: CASSLDPGTMTQYF.

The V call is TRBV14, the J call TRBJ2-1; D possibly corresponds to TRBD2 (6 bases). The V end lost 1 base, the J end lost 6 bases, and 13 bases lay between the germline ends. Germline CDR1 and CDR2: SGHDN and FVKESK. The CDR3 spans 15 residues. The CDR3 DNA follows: TGTGCCAGCAGCCAAGGAACTAGCTCCCGCAATGAGCAGTTCTTC. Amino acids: CASSQGTSSRNEQFF. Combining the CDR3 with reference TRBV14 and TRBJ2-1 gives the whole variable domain EAGVTQFPSHSVIEKGQTVTLRCDPISGHDNLYWYRRVMGKEIKFLLHFVKESKQDESGMPNNRFLAERTGGTYSTLKVQPAELEDSGVYFCASSQGTSSRNEQFFGPGTRLTVL.

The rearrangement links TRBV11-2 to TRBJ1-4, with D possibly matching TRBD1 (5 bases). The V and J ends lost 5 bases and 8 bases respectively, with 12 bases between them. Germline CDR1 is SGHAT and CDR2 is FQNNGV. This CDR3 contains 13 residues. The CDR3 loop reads CASSTAGREKLFF. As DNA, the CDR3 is TGTGCCAGCAGCACTGCAGGGAGGGAAAAACTGTTTTTT.

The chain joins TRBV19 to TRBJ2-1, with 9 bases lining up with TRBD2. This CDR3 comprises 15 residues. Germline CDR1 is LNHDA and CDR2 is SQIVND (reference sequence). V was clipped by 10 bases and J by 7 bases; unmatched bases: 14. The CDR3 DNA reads TGTGCCACCCGAACAGCGGGAGGCCCGTTGAATGAGCAGTTCTTC. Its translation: CATRTAGGPLNEQFF.

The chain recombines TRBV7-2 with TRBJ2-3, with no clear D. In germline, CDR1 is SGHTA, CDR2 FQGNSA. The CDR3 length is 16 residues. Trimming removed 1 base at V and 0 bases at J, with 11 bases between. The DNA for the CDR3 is TGTGCCAGCAGCTTAGGCGCCCATCGGAGCACAGATACGCAGTATTTT. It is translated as CASSLGAHRSTDTQYF.

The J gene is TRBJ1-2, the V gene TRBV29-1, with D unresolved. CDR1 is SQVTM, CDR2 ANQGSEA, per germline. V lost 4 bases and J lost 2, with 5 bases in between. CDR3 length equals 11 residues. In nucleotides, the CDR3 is TGCAGCGTTGGTCTAAACTATGGCTACACCTTC. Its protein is CSVGLNYGYTF.

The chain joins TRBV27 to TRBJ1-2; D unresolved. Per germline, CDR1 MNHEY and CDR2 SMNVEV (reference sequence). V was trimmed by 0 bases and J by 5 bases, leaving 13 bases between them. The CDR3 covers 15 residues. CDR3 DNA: TGTGCCAGCAGTTTATCGGGCAGCCTAAGTTATGGCTACACCTTC. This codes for CASSLSGSLSYGYTF.

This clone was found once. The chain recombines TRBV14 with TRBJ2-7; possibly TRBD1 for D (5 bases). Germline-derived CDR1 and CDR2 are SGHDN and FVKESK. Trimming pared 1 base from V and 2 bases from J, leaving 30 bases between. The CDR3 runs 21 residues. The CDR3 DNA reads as TGTGCCAGCAGCCAAGGCGTTTTGGCTCTGCAAAAAAGGACACGTCCCTACGAGCAGTACTTC. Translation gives CASSQGVLALQKRTRPYEQYF.

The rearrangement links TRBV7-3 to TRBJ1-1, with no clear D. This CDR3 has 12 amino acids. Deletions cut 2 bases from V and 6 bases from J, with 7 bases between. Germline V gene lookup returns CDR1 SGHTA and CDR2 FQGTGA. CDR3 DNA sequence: TGTGCCAGCAGCTTATCGGGGTCTGAAGCTTTCTTT. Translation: CASSLSGSEAFF.

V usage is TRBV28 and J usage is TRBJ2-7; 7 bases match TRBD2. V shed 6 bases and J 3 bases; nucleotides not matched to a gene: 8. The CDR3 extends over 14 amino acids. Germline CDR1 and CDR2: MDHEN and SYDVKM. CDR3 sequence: CASRNGRKVYEQYF. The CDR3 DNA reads TGTGCCAGCAGGAACGGGAGGAAAGTCTACGAGCAGTACTTC.

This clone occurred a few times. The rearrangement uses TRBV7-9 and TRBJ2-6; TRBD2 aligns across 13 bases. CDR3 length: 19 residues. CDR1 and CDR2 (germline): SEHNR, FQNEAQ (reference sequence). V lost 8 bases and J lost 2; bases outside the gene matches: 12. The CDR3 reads CASSRGTSGTLPGANVLTF. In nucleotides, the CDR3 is TGTGCCAGCTCCCGGGGGACTAGCGGGACCCTGCCTGGGGCCAACGTCCTGACTTTC.

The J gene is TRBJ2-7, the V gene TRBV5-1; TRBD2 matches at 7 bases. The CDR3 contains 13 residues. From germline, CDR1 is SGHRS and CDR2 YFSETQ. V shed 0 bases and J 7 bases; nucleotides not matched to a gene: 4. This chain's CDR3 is CASSLGLAEEQYF. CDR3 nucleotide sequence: TGCGCCAGCAGCTTGGGGCTAGCGGAAGAGCAGTACTTC.